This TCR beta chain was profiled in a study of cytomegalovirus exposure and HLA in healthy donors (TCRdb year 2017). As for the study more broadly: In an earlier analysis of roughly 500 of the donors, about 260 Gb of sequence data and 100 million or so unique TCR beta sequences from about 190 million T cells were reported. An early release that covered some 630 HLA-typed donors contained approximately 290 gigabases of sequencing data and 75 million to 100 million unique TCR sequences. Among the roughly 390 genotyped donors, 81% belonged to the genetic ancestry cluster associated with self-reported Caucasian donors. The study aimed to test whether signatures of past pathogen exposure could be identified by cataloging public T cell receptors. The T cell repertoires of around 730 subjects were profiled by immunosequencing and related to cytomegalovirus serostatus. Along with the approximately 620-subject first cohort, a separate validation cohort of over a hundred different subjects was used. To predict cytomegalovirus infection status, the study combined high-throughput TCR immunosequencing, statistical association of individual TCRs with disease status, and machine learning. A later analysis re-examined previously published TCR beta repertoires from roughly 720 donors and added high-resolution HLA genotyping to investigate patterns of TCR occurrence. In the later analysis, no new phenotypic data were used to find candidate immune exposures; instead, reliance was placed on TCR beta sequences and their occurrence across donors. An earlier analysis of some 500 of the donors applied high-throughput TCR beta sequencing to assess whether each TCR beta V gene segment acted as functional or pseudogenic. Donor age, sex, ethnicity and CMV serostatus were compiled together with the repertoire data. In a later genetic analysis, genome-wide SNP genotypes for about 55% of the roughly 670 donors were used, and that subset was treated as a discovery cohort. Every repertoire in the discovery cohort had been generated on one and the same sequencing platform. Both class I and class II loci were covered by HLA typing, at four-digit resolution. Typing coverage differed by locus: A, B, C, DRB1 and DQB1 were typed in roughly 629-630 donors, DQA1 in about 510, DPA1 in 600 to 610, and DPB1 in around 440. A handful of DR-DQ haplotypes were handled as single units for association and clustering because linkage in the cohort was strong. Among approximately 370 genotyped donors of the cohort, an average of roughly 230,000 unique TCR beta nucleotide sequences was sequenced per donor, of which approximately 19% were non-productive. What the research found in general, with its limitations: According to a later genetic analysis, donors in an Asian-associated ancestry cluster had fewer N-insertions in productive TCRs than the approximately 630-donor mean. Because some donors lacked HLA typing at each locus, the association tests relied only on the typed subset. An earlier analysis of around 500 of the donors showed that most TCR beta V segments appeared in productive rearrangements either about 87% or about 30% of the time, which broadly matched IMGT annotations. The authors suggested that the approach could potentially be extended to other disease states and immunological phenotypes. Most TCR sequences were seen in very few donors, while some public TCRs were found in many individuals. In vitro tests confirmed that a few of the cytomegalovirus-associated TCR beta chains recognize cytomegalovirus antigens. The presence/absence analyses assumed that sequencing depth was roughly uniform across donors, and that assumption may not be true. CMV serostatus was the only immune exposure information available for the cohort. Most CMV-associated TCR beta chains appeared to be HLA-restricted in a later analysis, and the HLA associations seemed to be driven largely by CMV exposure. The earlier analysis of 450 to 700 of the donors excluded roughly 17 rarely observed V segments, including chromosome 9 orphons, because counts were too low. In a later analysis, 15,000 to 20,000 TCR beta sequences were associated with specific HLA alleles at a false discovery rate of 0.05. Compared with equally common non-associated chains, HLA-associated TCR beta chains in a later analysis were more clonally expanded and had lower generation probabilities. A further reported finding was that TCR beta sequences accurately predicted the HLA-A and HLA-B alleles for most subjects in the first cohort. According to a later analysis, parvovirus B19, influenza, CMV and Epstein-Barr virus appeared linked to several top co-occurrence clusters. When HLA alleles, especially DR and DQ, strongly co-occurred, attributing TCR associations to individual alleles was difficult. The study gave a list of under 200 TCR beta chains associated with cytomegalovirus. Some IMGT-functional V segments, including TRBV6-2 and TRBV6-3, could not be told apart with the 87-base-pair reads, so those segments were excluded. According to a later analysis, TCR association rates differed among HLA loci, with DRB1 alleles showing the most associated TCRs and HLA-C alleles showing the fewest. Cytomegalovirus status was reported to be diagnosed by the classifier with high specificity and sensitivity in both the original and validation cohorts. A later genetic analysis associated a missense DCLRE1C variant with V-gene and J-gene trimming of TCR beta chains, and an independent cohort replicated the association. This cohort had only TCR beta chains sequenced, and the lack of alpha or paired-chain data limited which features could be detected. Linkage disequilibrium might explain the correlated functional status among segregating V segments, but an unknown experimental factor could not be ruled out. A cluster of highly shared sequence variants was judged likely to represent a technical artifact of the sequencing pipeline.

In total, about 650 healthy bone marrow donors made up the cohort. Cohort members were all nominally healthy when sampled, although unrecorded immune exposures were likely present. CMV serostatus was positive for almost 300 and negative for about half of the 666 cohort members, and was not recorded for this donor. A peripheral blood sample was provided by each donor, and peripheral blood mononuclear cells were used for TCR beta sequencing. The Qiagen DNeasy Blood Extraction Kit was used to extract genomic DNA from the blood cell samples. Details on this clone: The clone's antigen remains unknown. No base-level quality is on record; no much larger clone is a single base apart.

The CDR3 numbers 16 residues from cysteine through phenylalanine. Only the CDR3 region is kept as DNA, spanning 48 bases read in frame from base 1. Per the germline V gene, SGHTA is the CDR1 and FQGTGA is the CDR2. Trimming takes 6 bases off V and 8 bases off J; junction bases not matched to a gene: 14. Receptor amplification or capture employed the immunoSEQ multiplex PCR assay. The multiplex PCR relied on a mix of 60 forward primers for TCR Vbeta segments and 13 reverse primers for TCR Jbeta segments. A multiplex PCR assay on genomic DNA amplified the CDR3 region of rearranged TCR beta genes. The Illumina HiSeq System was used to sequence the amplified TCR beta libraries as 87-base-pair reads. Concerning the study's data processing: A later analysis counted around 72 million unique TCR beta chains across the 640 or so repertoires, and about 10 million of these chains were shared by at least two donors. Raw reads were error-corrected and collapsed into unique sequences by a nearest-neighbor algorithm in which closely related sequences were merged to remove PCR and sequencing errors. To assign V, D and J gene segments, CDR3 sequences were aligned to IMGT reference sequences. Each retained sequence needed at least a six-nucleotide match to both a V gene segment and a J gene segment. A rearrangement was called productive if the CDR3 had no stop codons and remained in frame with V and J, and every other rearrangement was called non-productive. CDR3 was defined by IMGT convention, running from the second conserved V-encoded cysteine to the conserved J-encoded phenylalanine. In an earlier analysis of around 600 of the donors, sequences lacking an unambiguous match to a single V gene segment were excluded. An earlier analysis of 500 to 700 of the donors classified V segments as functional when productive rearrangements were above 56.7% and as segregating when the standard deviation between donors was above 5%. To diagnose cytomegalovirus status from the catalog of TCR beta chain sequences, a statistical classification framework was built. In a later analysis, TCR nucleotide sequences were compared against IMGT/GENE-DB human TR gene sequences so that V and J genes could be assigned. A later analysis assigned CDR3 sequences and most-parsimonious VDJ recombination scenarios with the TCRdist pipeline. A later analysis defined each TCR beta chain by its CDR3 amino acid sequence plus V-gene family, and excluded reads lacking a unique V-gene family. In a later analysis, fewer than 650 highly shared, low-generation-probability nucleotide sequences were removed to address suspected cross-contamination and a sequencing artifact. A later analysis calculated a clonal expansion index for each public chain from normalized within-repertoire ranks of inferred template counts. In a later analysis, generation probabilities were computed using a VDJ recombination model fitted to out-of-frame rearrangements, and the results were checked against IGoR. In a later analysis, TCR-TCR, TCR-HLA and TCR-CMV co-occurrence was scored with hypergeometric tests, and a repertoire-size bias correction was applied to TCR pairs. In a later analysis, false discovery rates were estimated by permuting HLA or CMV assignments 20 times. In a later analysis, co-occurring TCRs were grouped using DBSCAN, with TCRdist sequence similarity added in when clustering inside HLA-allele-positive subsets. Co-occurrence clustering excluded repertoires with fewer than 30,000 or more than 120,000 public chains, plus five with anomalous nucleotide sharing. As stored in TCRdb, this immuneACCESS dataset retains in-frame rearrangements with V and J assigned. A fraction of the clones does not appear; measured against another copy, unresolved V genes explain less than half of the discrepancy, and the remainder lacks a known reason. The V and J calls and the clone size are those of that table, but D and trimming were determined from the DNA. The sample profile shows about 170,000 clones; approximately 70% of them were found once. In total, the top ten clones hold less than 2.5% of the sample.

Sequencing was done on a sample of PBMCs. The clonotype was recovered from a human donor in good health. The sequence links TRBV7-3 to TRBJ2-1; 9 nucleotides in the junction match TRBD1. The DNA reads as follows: TGTGCCAGCAGTTCCCTCCCGGGACAGGGCAGTCATGAGCAGTTCTTC. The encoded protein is CASSSLPGQGSHEQFF.